This entry is about one T cell receptor beta chain. Its antigen is unknown. Trimming took 5 bases from V and 8 from J, leaving 13 bases between them. CDR1 is LNHDA and CDR2 is SQIVND in the germline V gene (reference sequence). This CDR3 has 13 amino acids. This entry is derived from a study of T cells in Graves' hyperthyroidism and ophthalmopathy. Study-wide results and caveats: Ophthalmopathy stood apart from stable hyperthyroidism in a 13 V-J model. Most expanded thyroid clonotypes above 0.001 also appeared in blood.

Clinical symptoms, serum thyroxine, TRAb, thyroid ultrasound and orbital computed tomography informed diagnoses. This sample holds PBMCs from 10 ml fresh peripheral blood. TCR beta CDR3 region amplification was performed from RNA transcripts. When the TCR CDR3 underwent first-round RT-PCR, the HTBI primer set was used. In TCRdb, the multiplex PCR reads were re-called with MiXCR into one record per CDR3 protein. The sample consists of some 250,000 distinct CDR3 sequences, roughly 15% of them appearing once. The clonotype originates from a woman aged 45-65 years with Graves' hyperthyroidism that later progressed to Graves' ophthalmopathy. The V and J genes are TRBV19 and TRBJ2-1; no reliable D call. The sequencing input was blood. DNA of the CDR3: TGTGCCAGTAGTTCTGGCCTCCGGGATGAGCAGTTCTTC. This encodes CASSSGLRDEQFF.